These T cell receptor beta chains were read from a single sample in a study of early T cells in non-severe SARS-CoV-2 infection. TCRdb analysed the 5' RACE reads with MiXCR anew, one entry per CDR3 protein. The sample records 70,000 to 95,000 distinct CDR3 sequences, roughly 9.6% being singletons. The specimen sequenced was whole blood. The source of these receptors is an adult who was a healthcare worker with PCR-confirmed SARS-CoV-2 infection or an uninfected control (not recorded which). The CDR3 runs from the conserved cysteine through the conserved F or W. Each record gives: J gene, V gene, D gene, CDR3 protein. D genes are given only for firm matches.

TRBJ1-1	TRBV3-1	.	CATRGGTEAFF
TRBJ2-3	TRBV12-3/TRBV12-4	TRBD2	CASSLERGSSTDTQYF
TRBJ2-5	TRBV7-2	TRBD2	CASSPVSVFRTSGQETQYF
TRBJ2-7	TRBV5-1	.	CASSLGRGIEQYF
TRBJ2-5	TRBV5-4	.	CASSGDTTIATQYF
TRBJ2-7	TRBV11-2	TRBD1	CASSSGRSQGVAPIMYEQYF
TRBJ2-2	TRBV11-2	.	CASSLDTRLTGELFF
TRBJ2-7	TRBV28	.	CASSQGPYEQYF
TRBJ1-6	TRBV27	.	CASSLGGGAYNSPLHF
TRBJ2-6	TRBV5-1	.	CASSPGPSSGANVLTF
TRBJ2-7	TRBV28	.	CASRISDWGSYEQYF
TRBJ1-2	TRBV6-6	.	CASSYSTPRSHGYTF
TRBJ1-4	TRBV19	TRBD1	CATNTGQSNEKLFF
TRBJ1-2	TRBV12-5	TRBD1	CASGSSGGQGVIYGYTF
TRBJ2-2	TRBV3-1	TRBD2	CASSVTSGGTGELFF
TRBJ2-5	TRBV7-6	.	CASSRAGNFQETQYF
TRBJ2-3	TRBV20-1	TRBD2	CSARPSGSTDTQYF
TRBJ2-7	TRBV28	.	CASSPPGGLDYEQYF
TRBJ2-7	TRBV5-1	TRBD1	CASRAPGGYEQYF
TRBJ2-3	TRBV5-1	.	CASSLGRIKDTQYF
TRBJ1-3	TRBV9	.	CASSVAAKLSGNTIYF
TRBJ2-1	TRBV2	.	CASSEYNEQFF
TRBJ2-2	TRBV6-4	.	CASSDRDTGELFF
TRBJ2-2	TRBV24-1	.	CATSDFPETGELFF
TRBJ2-1	TRBV4-1	TRBD2	CASRKEPGLAGVGEQFF
TRBJ1-1	TRBV7-3	.	CASSVQLNTEAFF
TRBJ2-1	TRBV7-2	TRBD2	CASSPREGPWNEQFF
TRBJ2-4	TRBV7-9	.	CASSSGGIYGDIQYF
TRBJ2-1	TRBV25-1	.	CASSETQSGSNEQFF
TRBJ2-7	TRBV7-9	.	CASSLGHLSHEQYF
TRBJ2-7	TRBV5-1	TRBD1	CASSDTGTGGAAEQYF
TRBJ2-7	TRBV14	.	CASSQGPKQYF
TRBJ1-3	TRBV5-1	.	CASSLAGSGSGNTIYF
TRBJ1-2	TRBV3-1	.	CASSQGSGGNYGYTF
TRBJ2-5	TRBV20-1	.	CSARDEFGEETQYF
TRBJ1-4	TRBV2	.	CASSALFGEKLFF
TRBJ1-4	TRBV7-8	TRBD1	CASSLEGGQGREKLFF
TRBJ2-1	TRBV20-1	.	CSARGDWLARNEQFF
TRBJ1-4	TRBV20-1	.	CSAREAREKLFF
TRBJ1-3	TRBV6-5	.	CASGTTGYSGNTIYF
TRBJ2-1	TRBV14	.	CASSQVITVEQFF
TRBJ2-3	TRBV6-6	.	CASSYSPPRGTDTQYF
TRBJ1-2	TRBV5-6	TRBD1	CASSLGQGMVGYTF
TRBJ2-5	TRBV24-1	TRBD2	CATSDPTSEGETQYF
TRBJ2-7	TRBV14	TRBD1	CASSRWGTDYEQYF
TRBJ2-7	TRBV12-3/TRBV12-4	.	CASSQLPGVNEQYF
TRBJ1-2	TRBV20-1	.	CSAAGTHLYYGYTF
TRBJ1-5	TRBV27	TRBD1	CASSFTDRAPQHF
TRBJ2-1	TRBV21-1	.	CASSKSNGGQPLGFF
TRBJ1-1	TRBV7-2	.	CASSLALTNTEAFF
TRBJ2-1	TRBV20-1	TRBD2	CSARAQGGPGTSGKVHEQFF
TRBJ1-6	TRBV30	.	CAWSSSRRGNSPLHF
TRBJ2-7	TRBV2	TRBD2	CASSDMPGGTYEQYF
TRBJ2-2	TRBV20-1	.	CSAPSENTGELFF
TRBJ1-6	TRBV20-1	.	CSARGQTGRMPNSPLHF